The clone carrying this T cell receptor (beta chain) came up many times. The sample is drawn from a study of T cells after yellow fever vaccination. Study-wide findings and caveats: Most clones from primary vaccination were detected again post-booster (roughly 96% CD4, 88% CD8).

The CDR3 is made up of 13 amino acids. Trimming removed 2 bases from V and 7 bases from J, with 11 bases in between. Germline V gene data show CDR1 as KGHSH and CDR2 as LQKENI. Synthesis of TCR cDNA relied on 5'RACE template switching, which attached a universal primer site and UMIs. Via MiXCR, TCRdb re-called the 5' RACE reads, giving one row per CDR3 protein. Among thousands of distinct CDR3 sequences listed, about 6.1% were seen once. The chain couples TRBV18 to TRBJ1-2; D remains ambiguous. The sequencing here drew on PBMCs, either bulk or a sorted T-cell subset (CD4+, CD8+, memory, or dextramer-sorted; not recorded which), taken less than 16 days after the first yellow fever vaccination. This receptor was obtained from a young man who received the YFV17D yellow fever vaccine. The CDR3 spells CASSPELGFGYTF. The CDR3 DNA follows: TGTGCCAGCTCACCAGAGTTAGGGTTTGGCTACACCTTC.